The rows below give T cell receptor beta chains drawn from one sample of a study of response to subunit inactivated influenza vaccine. TCRdb processed the RT-PCR reads anew with MiXCR; each CDR3 protein has one entry. Altogether roughly 650,000 distinct CDR3 sequences are present, less than 20% being singletons, with the ten largest covering more than 9%. Sequencing was performed on PBMCs from blood, taken 11 to 12 days after vaccination. These receptors were obtained from a man in his fifties or sixties who received an inactivated influenza vaccine. Each CDR3 is given with its conserved first and last residue. The D gene is left open where the match is weak. Rows give clone size only sometimes, using once, few, many, or a class for an expanded clone.

V gene,J gene,clone size,D gene,CDR3 protein,CDR3 DNA
TRBV5-5,TRBJ2-3,.,.,CASSSQVADTQYF,TGTGCCAGCAGTTCTCAAGTAGCAGATACGCAGTATTTT
TRBV12-3/TRBV12-4,TRBJ2-7,.,TRBD1,CASSPGTGGSPLYF,TGTGCCAGCAGCCCCGGGACAGGGGGCTCGCCACTGTACTTC
TRBV29-1,TRBJ2-7,.,TRBD1,CSGTGDANEQYF,TGCAGCGGAACAGGGGATGCCAACGAGCAGTACTTC
TRBV2,TRBJ2-1,few,TRBD2,CASSALAGTINEQFF,TGTGCCAGCAGCGCACTAGCGGGAACAATCAATGAGCAGTTCTTC
TRBV7-2,TRBJ2-5,few,.,CASSLDWRQTRETQYF,TGTGCCAGCAGCTTAGATTGGCGACAGACTCGAGAGACCCAGTACTTC
TRBV18,TRBJ2-5,.,.,CASSRGIQETQYF,TGTGCCAGCTCGCGCGGGATCCAAGAGACCCAGTACTTC
TRBV29-1,TRBJ2-5,.,.,CSVAETQYF,TGCAGCGTCGCAGAGACCCAGTACTTC
TRBV4-2,TRBJ1-1,.,.,CASSHGRGNEAFF,TGTGCCAGCAGCCACGGCCGGGGAAATGAAGCTTTCTTT
TRBV6-6,TRBJ2-3,few,.,CASSYIGGDTQYF,TGTGCCAGCAGTTACATCGGTGGAGATACGCAGTATTTT
TRBV24-1,TRBJ2-5,few,.,CATSVSPGLGVETQYF,TGTGCCACCAGTGTCTCCCCGGGCCTAGGGGTCGAGACCCAGTACTTC
TRBV5-4,TRBJ2-1,.,TRBD2,CASSLVGSGSNEQFF,TGTGCCAGCAGCTTGGTGGGTAGCGGGAGCAATGAGCAGTTCTTC
TRBV30,TRBJ1-4,few,TRBD1,CASGQGSNEKLFF,TGTGCCTCCGGACAGGGGTCTAATGAAAAACTGTTTTTT
TRBV20-1,TRBJ1-1,few,.,CSARSRGANTEAFF,TGCAGTGCTAGGTCCCGGGGGGCGAACACTGAAGCTTTCTTT
TRBV20-1,TRBJ2-3,few,.,CSASPVGDTQYF,TGCAGTGCTAGTCCCGTCGGAGATACGCAGTATTTT
TRBV28,TRBJ2-7,.,.,CASSPVGQSLADEQYF,TGTGCCAGCAGTCCGGTGGGACAGAGCCTAGCGGACGAGCAGTACTTC
TRBV20-1,TRBJ2-3,.,TRBD2,CSAKTSANTDTQYF,TGCAGTGCTAAGACTAGCGCCAACACAGATACGCAGTATTTT
TRBV20-1,TRBJ2-2,.,TRBD1,CSARVRDRNTGELFF,TGCAGTGCTAGAGTTCGGGACAGGAACACCGGGGAGCTGTTTTTT
TRBV6-2/TRBV6-3,TRBJ2-1,few,.,CASSYVPGQSEFF,TGTGCCAGCAGTTACGTCCCGGGGCAGTCGGAGTTCTTC
TRBV24-1,TRBJ2-1,.,TRBD1,CATSDFGTGLNEQFF,TGTGCCACCAGTGATTTCGGGACAGGACTCAATGAGCAGTTCTTC
TRBV28,TRBJ2-1,few,TRBD1,CASSPPRGQGSNEQFF,TGTGCCAGCAGTCCTCCCAGGGGACAGGGTTCCAATGAGCAGTTCTTC
TRBV6-2/TRBV6-3,TRBJ2-7,many,.,CASSYSWGGYEQYF,TGTGCCAGCAGTTACTCGTGGGGTGGTTACGAGCAGTACTTC
TRBV2,TRBJ2-5,.,TRBD1,CASRGRTGGRETQYF,TGTGCCAGCAGAGGGAGGACAGGGGGACGCGAGACCCAGTACTTC
TRBV2,TRBJ1-2,many,.,CASSSTREANYGYTF,TGTGCCAGCTCATCCACACGGGAAGCTAACTATGGCTACACCTTC
TRBV4-1,TRBJ2-7,.,TRBD1,CASSQDRTGYEQYF,TGCGCCAGCAGCCAAGATAGGACAGGCTACGAGCAGTACTTC
TRBV6-1,TRBJ2-1,few,TRBD1,CASSVTSRQGVSPSSYNEQFF,TGTGCCAGCAGTGTCACATCGAGACAGGGGGTCTCTCCCAGCTCCTACAATGAGCAGTTCTTC
TRBV2,TRBJ1-5,many,TRBD1,CASSETSTGALPQHF,TGTGCCAGCAGTGAAACTTCGACAGGGGCTCTCCCCCAGCATTTT
TRBV14,TRBJ2-2,.,.,CASSQEPGGELFF,TGTGCCAGCAGCCAAGAACCTGGGGGGGAGCTGTTTTTT
TRBV12-3/TRBV12-4,TRBJ2-1,.,TRBD2,CASITAGGSYNEQFF,TGTGCCAGCATTACAGCGGGAGGTTCCTACAATGAGCAGTTCTTC
TRBV12-3/TRBV12-4,TRBJ2-4,many,.,CASSFGDASGIQYF,TGTGCCAGCAGTTTTGGTGACGCGTCTGGCATTCAGTACTTC
TRBV21-1,TRBJ2-3,once,.,CAGSPRSGGTDTQYF,TGTGCCGGCAGCCCCCGTAGCGGGGGGACAGATACGCAGTATTTT